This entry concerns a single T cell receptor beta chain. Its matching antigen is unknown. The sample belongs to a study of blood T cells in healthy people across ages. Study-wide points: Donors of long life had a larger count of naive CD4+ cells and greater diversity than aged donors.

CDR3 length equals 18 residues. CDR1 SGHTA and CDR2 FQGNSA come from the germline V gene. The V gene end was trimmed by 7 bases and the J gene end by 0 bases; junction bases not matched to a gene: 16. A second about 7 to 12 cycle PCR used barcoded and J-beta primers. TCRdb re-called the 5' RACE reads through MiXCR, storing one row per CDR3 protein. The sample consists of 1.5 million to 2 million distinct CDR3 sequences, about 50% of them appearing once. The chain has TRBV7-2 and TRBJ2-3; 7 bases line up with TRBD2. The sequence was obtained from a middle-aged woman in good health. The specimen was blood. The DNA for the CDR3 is TGTGCCAGCACCATCGAGGCTAGCGGTTCATATAGCACAGATACGCAGTATTTT. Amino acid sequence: CASTIEASGSYSTDTQYF.